The 26 T cell receptor beta chains below all came from one sample that was sequenced in a study of molecular identifiers for immune sequencing clone quantification. TCRdb re-analysed the PCR reads in MiXCR, keeping a single row per CDR3 protein. This sample has about 640,000 distinct CDR3 sequences, with just under 20% found just once. Sequenced: naive CD8+ T cells from blood, with Jurkat cell RNA spiked in. Subset of the sample: FACS-sorted CD8+CD4-CCR7+CD45RA+ naive T cells. The receptors come from a human donor in good health. Some libraries in this study had Jurkat cell RNA spiked in.

In the case of this clonotype: It may be a read error: a sequence one base away is much more abundant. V gene TRBV9 combines with J gene TRBJ2-7; TRBD2 might be the D (6 bases). This CDR3 is 16 amino acids long. Germline CDR1 SGDLS, CDR2 YYNGEE. V dropped 0 bases and J dropped 5 bases, with 18 bases sitting between them. DNA for the CDR3: TGTGCCAGCAGCGTAGATGGCGGGGAGGCCGGGAACGAGCAGTACTTC. Protein: CASSVDGGEAGNEQYF.

This clonotype occurred many times. The chain couples TRBV19 to TRBJ2-7; possibly TRBD2 for D (5 bases). Germline V CDR1 and CDR2: LNHDA, SQIVND (reference sequence). CDR3 length: 13 amino acids. Trimming left V 6 bases short and J 2 bases short, with 11 bases between. The CDR3 loop is CASRIAGTYEQYF. The CDR3 DNA sequence: TGTGCCAGTAGGATTGCCGGGACCTACGAGCAGTACTTC.

A word on this clonotype: Sequence at one end of the junction differs from germline and may be a read error. This chain uses TRBV19 with TRBJ2-3; TRBD2 matches 7 bases. CDR3 length: 15 amino acids. The germline gives CDR1 LNHDA, CDR2 SQIVND (reference sequence). CDR3 protein: CTSSMTGGITDTQYF. Here the CDR3 DNA reads TGTACCAGTAGTATGACCGGGGGGATTACAGATACGCAGTATTTT.

The chain employs TRBV4-3 and TRBJ1-1; D might be TRBD1 (6 bases). Germline values: CDR1 LGHNA, CDR2 YSLEER. With 5 bases removed from V and 1 base from J, the gap between germline ends came to 11 bases. The CDR3 has 14 amino acids. CDR3 residues: CASSVEGGNTEAFF. CDR3 in DNA: TGCGCCAGCAGCGTCGAGGGGGGGAACACTGAAGCTTTCTTT.

This clonotype has at least ten counts. The J gene is TRBJ2-3, the V gene TRBV12-3 or TRBV12-4; 7 nucleotides match TRBD2. The length of the CDR3 is 13 residues. The V and J ends lost 3 bases and 5 bases, in that order; junction bases with no gene match: 2. The CDR3 sequence is CASSFQREDTQYF. CDR3 DNA sequence: TGTGCCAGCAGTTTCCAGCGGGAAGATACGCAGTATTTT.

Ten or more counts support this clonotype. The chain links TRBV7-2 to TRBJ2-7; 10 bases match TRBD2. Trimming cost V 3 bases and J 3 bases; bases outside gene matches: 2. Germline CDR1 reads SGHTA; CDR2 reads FQGNSA. The CDR3 is 14 residues long. CDR3 residues: CASSFGTSVYEQYF. The CDR3 DNA follows: TGTGCCAGCAGCTTCGGGACTAGCGTCTACGAGCAGTACTTC.

Points on this clonotype: This may be a read error: a much more frequent sequence differs by one nucleotide. J is TRBJ2-5 and V is TRBV12-3 or TRBV12-4; 10 bases agree with TRBD2. The J segment lost 4 bases and the V segment lost 7 bases, leaving 3 bases of the junction unmatched. The CDR3 sequence is 13 residues long. The CDR3 reads CASIRTSGETQYF. CDR3 nucleotide sequence: TGTGCCAGCATTAGGACTAGCGGAGAGACCCAGTACTTC.

This chain uses TRBV6-2 or TRBV6-3 with TRBJ1-5; 7 nucleotides agree with TRBD1. J lost 4 bases, V lost 7 bases, and 19 bases had no gene match. Looked up from germline, CDR1 is MNHEY and CDR2 is SVGEGT. There are 18 residues in the CDR3. The CDR3: CASNMGQKEAGWNQPQHF. The CDR3 DNA sequence: TGTGCCAGCAACATGGGACAGAAGGAGGCTGGGTGGAATCAGCCCCAGCATTTT.

This clonotype has a count of ten or more. V and J are TRBV9 and TRBJ2-3; perhaps TRBD2 as D (5 bases). V was cut by 3 bases and J by 6 bases, with 11 bases left in between. The germline V gene encodes CDR1 SGDLS and CDR2 YYNGEE. This CDR3 spans 13 amino acids. CDR3 in DNA: TGTGCCAGCAGCGCGGCTAGCCTTGATACGCAGTATTTT. Residues: CASSAASLDTQYF.

On this clonotype: Possible read error: a much larger clone is one base away. The CDR3 spells CASSLAPLNGLGNEQFF. As DNA, the CDR3 is TGTGCCAGCAGCTTGGCCCCGCTTAATGGGTTGGGGAATGAGCAGTTCTTC. The V call is TRBV5-6, the J call TRBJ2-1; D remains ambiguous. Per germline, CDR1 SGHDT and CDR2 YYEEEE. Trimming removed 0 bases from V and 7 bases from J, with 20 bases in between. CDR3 size: 17 residues.

Of note for this clonotype: It may be a read error: a sequence one base away is much more abundant. The chain is built from TRBV2 and TRBJ2-7; no reliable D call. CDR3 length: 14 amino acids. Per germline, CDR1 SNHLY and CDR2 FYNNEI. V was pared by 3 bases and J by 1 base, with 10 bases between. CDR3 protein: CASSDPRWSYEQYF. In nucleotides, the CDR3 is TGTGCCAGCAGTGATCCCAGGTGGTCCTACGAGCAGTACTTC.

This clonotype was seen ten or more times. The gene calls are TRBV5-4 and TRBJ2-1; D not resolved. CDR3 length: 12 residues. Germline-derived CDR1 and CDR2 are SGHNT and YYREEE (reference sequence). The V gene lost 1 base and the J gene lost 6 bases, with 5 bases spanning the gap. In nucleotides, the CDR3 is TGTGCCAGCAGCTTGATCTCCAATGAGCAGTTCTTC. Translating gives CASSLISNEQFF. Full variable domain (missing parts from reference TRBV5-4 and TRBJ2-1): ETGVTQSPTHLIKTRGQQVTLRCSSQSGHNTVSWYQQALGQGPQFIFQYYREEENGRGNFPPRFSGLQFPNYSSELNVNALELDDSALYLCASSLISNEQFFGPGTRLTVL.

This clonotype was picked up a small number of times. The chain links TRBV5-5 to TRBJ1-1; D is perhaps TRBD1 (5 bases). Trimming took off 2 bases at V and 7 bases at J, with 15 bases between the two ends. This CDR3 is 14 amino acids long. Germline V CDR1 and CDR2: SGHKS, YYEKEE (reference sequence). The CDR3 DNA follows: TGTGCCAGCAGCTTAGTTGGTTCAGGGTATGAAGCTTTCTTT. Amino acids: CASSLVGSGYEAFF. Full variable domain (missing parts from reference TRBV5-5 and TRBJ1-1): DAGVTQSPTHLIKTRGQQVTLRCSPISGHKSVSWYQQVLGQGPQFIFQYYEKEERGRGNFPDRFSARQFPNYSSELNVNALLLGDSALYLCASSLVGSGYEAFFGQGTRLTVV.

A word on this clonotype: This may stem from a read error, because a much larger clone lies one nucleotide away. DNA of the CDR3: TGTGCCGGTACTGCCTGGGGGGCCAGCACAGATACGCAGTATTTT. Translating gives CAGTAWGASTDTQYF. V is TRBV19 and J is TRBJ2-3; D is possibly TRBD1 or TRBD2 (6 bases each). The V gene lost 11 bases and the J gene lost 0 bases, with 18 bases spanning the gap. Germline V gene sequence: CDR1 LNHDA, CDR2 SQIVND (reference sequence). The CDR3 has 15 residues.

This clonotype was counted between two and nine times. The chain uses TRBV19 and TRBJ1-1; D is ambiguous. Trimming cost V 4 bases and J 1 base, with 13 bases left between them. The CDR3 length is 15 residues. The germline V gene encodes CDR1 LNHDA and CDR2 SQIVND (reference sequence). CDR3 loop: CASSTGRLGNTEAFF. The DNA of the CDR3 is TGTGCCAGTAGTACCGGGAGGTTAGGGAACACTGAAGCTTTCTTT.

This clonotype occurred many times. The genes are TRBV5-6 and TRBJ2-7; TRBD2 aligns across 10 bases. After removal of 1 base from V and 4 bases from J, the junction contained 2 bases not matched to a gene. The germline gives CDR1 SGHDT, CDR2 YYEEEE. This CDR3 is built from 14 residues. The CDR3 region is CASSLLSGRYEQYF. DNA for the CDR3: TGTGCCAGCAGCTTGCTTAGCGGGAGGTACGAGCAGTACTTC.

This clonotype was seen a few times. This chain uses TRBV5-1 with TRBJ2-2; TRBD2 aligns across 10 bases. With 2 bases clipped from V and 1 base from J, the junction kept 20 bases outside the gene matches. This CDR3 is 22 amino acids long. Germline V gene data show CDR1 as SGHRS and CDR2 as YFSETQ. CDR3 residues: CASSFQILAGVTMWENTGELFF. In nucleotides, the CDR3 is TGCGCCAGCAGCTTCCAGATTCTAGCGGGGGTTACTATGTGGGAGAACACCGGGGAGCTGTTTTTT.

The gene calls are TRBV20-1 and TRBJ2-3; 7 nucleotides agree with TRBD2. CDR3 length equals 16 residues. V lost 2 bases, J lost 2 bases, and 10 bases stayed unmatched. Germline values: CDR1 DFQATT, CDR2 SNEGSKA (reference sequence). The CDR3 region is CSARTLLAVDTDTQYF. The CDR3 DNA reads TGCAGTGCTAGAACCCTCCTAGCGGTAGACACAGATACGCAGTATTTT.

This clonotype occurred many times. The V call is TRBV13, the J call TRBJ1-4; D gene ambiguous. There are 14 residues in the CDR3. V was clipped by 3 bases and J by 0 bases, with 5 bases between them. In germline, CDR1 is PRHDT, CDR2 FYEKMQ (reference sequence). CDR3: CASSFSATNEKLFF. The CDR3 nucleotides read TGTGCCAGCAGCTTCTCTGCAACTAATGAAAAACTGTTTTTT.

Comments on this clonotype: A clone one base away is much larger, so this may be a read error. Here the CDR3 omits its conserved ending phenylalanine or tryptophan, so a read error is the likely source. This chain joins TRBV3-1 and TRBJ2-7; 8 positions match TRBD1. CDR3 length: 14 residues. J lost 4 bases, V lost 5 bases, and 7 bases had no gene match. Germline-derived CDR1 and CDR2 are LGHDT and YNNKEL (reference sequence). The CDR3 loop reads CASSSGGATYEQYL. In nucleotides, the CDR3 is TGTGCCAGCAGCTCAGGGGGCGCGACGTACGAGCAGTACCTC.

This clonotype was detected many times. The chain carries TRBV5-6 and TRBJ2-3, with D uncertain. The CDR3 covers 15 residues. Germline V CDR1 and CDR2: SGHDT, YYEEEE. Trimming removed 0 bases at V and 2 bases at J, with 10 bases between. The CDR3 nucleotides are TGTGCCAGCAGCTTGGGCGGAGTTAACACAGATACGCAGTATTTT. It is translated as CASSLGGVNTDTQYF.

Comment on this clonotype: A read error is possible here, since a much larger clone lies one base away. The chain uses TRBV4-3 and TRBJ1-5; D is uncertain. This CDR3 has 14 residues. CDR1 and CDR2 from the germline V gene are LGHNA and YSLEER. Trimming left V 0 bases short and J 6 bases short, with 9 bases between. The CDR3: CASSQDLWSQPQHF. The CDR3 DNA is TGCGCCAGCAGCCAAGATTTGTGGAGTCAGCCCCAGCATTTT.

The rearrangement joins TRBV7-9 to TRBJ2-1; TRBD2 aligns across 12 bases. V dropped 2 bases and J dropped 5; count of bases not matched to a gene: 4. The germline gives CDR1 SEHNR, CDR2 FQNEAQ (reference sequence). CDR3 length equals 16 residues. CDR3 protein: CASSLRTSGADNEQFF. CDR3 DNA: TGTGCCAGCAGCTTAAGGACTAGCGGGGCAGACAATGAGCAGTTCTTC.

This clonotype was detected ten times or more. The gene calls are TRBV7-9 and TRBJ2-7; 7 nucleotides match TRBD1. This CDR3 spans 14 amino acids. The V gene's germline CDR1 is SEHNR and CDR2 FQNEAQ (reference sequence). V trimming: 5 bases; J trimming: 3 bases; junction bases outside the gene matches: 7. CDR3 bases: TGTGCCAGCAGCCCCGGGACAGACTTCTACGAGCAGTACTTC. Translation: CASSPGTDFYEQYF.

In its sample, this clonotype was seen many times. The V and J genes are TRBV29-1 and TRBJ2-3, with 9 bases lining up with TRBD2. Trimming cost V 2 bases and J 0 bases; bases outside gene matches: 6. The CDR3 contains 16 residues. Germline values: CDR1 SQVTM, CDR2 ANQGSEA. The CDR3 reads CSVEIAGEPSTDTQYF. As DNA, the CDR3 is TGCAGCGTTGAAATAGCGGGAGAGCCCAGCACAGATACGCAGTATTTT.

This clonotype was picked up a small number of times. This chain links TRBV15 with TRBJ2-7; either TRBD1 or TRBD2 may supply D (5 bases each). The CDR3 loop spans 13 amino acids. Trimming pared 8 bases from V and 4 bases from J, leaving 15 bases between. Germline CDR1 LNHNV, CDR2 YYDKDF (reference sequence). CDR3: CATGTGTGYEQYF. In nucleotides, the CDR3 is TGTGCCACCGGCACGGGGACGGGATACGAGCAGTACTTC.